Below are 2 T cell receptor beta chains sequenced from a single sample in a study of blood T cell repertoires in COVID-19. The method was immunoSEQ multiplex PCR; TCRdb's version includes in-frame clones alone and lacks a portion of them. The profile shows about 310,000 clones, 90% of them singletons. Sequenced sample: peripheral blood. These receptors originate from a woman aged 40 to 50 with COVID-19, enrolled during active disease.

This chain links TRBV28 with TRBJ2-7; D remains ambiguous. Germline CDR1 MDHEN, CDR2 SYDVKM. Trimming pared 6 bases from V and 3 bases from J, leaving 12 bases between. This CDR3 comprises 13 residues. The CDR3 loop reads CASSPDSGYEQYF. In DNA, the CDR3 is TGTGCCAGCAGCCCCGACTCGGGCTACGAGCAGTACTTC.

The chain joins TRBV15 to TRBJ2-7; 8 bases line up with TRBD1. V lost 1 base, J lost 2 bases, and 4 bases stayed unmatched. The CDR3 length is 15 residues. Germline CDR1 reads LNHNV; CDR2 reads YYDKDF (reference sequence). Here the CDR3 reads CATSRGTTGAYEQYF. CDR3 DNA sequence: TGTGCCACCAGCAGAGGAACGACAGGGGCCTACGAGCAGTACTTC. Variable domain in full (rest from reference TRBV15 and TRBJ2-7): DAMVIQNPRYQVTQFGKPVTLSCSQTLNHNVMYWYQQKSSQAPKLLFHYYDKDFNNEADTPDNFQSRRPNTSFCFLDIRSPGLGDTAMYLCATSRGTTGAYEQYFGPGTRLTVT.